By sample share, the clone carrying this T cell receptor (delta chain) is medium-sized. Its cognate antigen is unknown. TCRdb used CATT to re-call clones from the RT-PCR reads. The sample lists 1,500 to 2,000 delta-chain clones; about 6.8% were seen once. V gave up 0 bases and J gave up 0 bases; unmatched junction bases: 16. From germline, CDR1 is TSWWSYY and CDR2 QGS. The CDR3 has 20 residues. This record comes from a study of gammadelta T cells in human blood. General study results and limits: Polyclonal expansion of innate γδ T cells after birth appeared microbially driven.

The source of this sequence is a human fetus. The sample consisted of non-Vgamma9Vdelta2 gamma-delta T cells from fetal blood. The V call is TRDV1, the J call TRDJ1, with 7 bases fitting TRDD3. The CDR3 reads CALGELDLRGILAYTDKLIF. The DNA of the CDR3 is TGTGCTCTTGGGGAACTAGACCTACGGGGGATCCTTGCGTACACCGATAAACTCATCTTT.